The rows below give T cell receptor beta chains drawn from one sample of a study of blood T cell repertoires in COVID-19. The assay was immunoSEQ multiplex PCR, and TCRdb's table has in-frame clones only and misses some. Among about 190,000 clones, roughly 80% were seen once, and the ten largest hold about 3.5%. Input material: PBMCs or T cells enriched from blood (not recorded which). The receptors were sampled from a woman in her 30s who had recovered from COVID-19. Both conserved end residues are part of each CDR3. D genes are given only for firm matches. Expanded clones get a size class; other rows say once, few or many, or leave the size out.

v_gene,j_gene,len,d_gene,abundance,CDR3nt,CDR3aa
TRBV2,TRBJ1-1,13,.,.,TGTGCCAGCAGAGCCTCCGACAGCCTTTCGGCTTTCTTT,CASRASDSLSAFF
TRBV24-1,TRBJ1-6,17,TRBD1,.,TGTGCCACCAGTAGGGGGCCTCAAGGCTCAGGGGATTCACCCCTCCACTTT,CATSRGPQGSGDSPLHF
TRBV6-4,TRBJ2-1,16,TRBD2,.,TGTGCCAGCAGTGACTATAGCGGGAGGGCCTACAATGAGCAGTTCTTC,CASSDYSGRAYNEQFF
TRBV7-2,TRBJ2-1,15,.,few,TGTGCCAGCCGACGGGTCGGCACCTCCTACAATGAGCAGTTCTTC,CASRRVGTSYNEQFF
TRBV29-1,TRBJ1-2,13,TRBD1,.,TGCAGCGTCCGGACAGGGGAGGGTTATGGCTACACCTTC,CSVRTGEGYGYTF
TRBV6-5,TRBJ1-2,14,.,once,TGTGCCAGCAGTTACTCCCGGGGGAACTATGGCTACACCTTC,CASSYSRGNYGYTF
TRBV7-3,TRBJ2-1,14,.,few,TGTGCCAGCGGCCTAACACGGGACTACAATGAGCAGTTCTTC,CASGLTRDYNEQFF
TRBV3-1/TRBV3-2,TRBJ1-3,14,.,.,TGTGCCAGCAGCCGGGCCAGCTCTGGAAACACCATATATTTT,CASSRASSGNTIYF
TRBV9,TRBJ2-3,15,TRBD1,.,TGTGCCAGCAGCGCTTACGGGACAGGGTCAGATACGCAGTATTTT,CASSAYGTGSDTQYF
TRBV28,TRBJ1-2,16,.,.,TGTGCCAGCAGTTCAACTCGACCCGATTCGGAGTATGGCTACACCTTC,CASSSTRPDSEYGYTF
TRBV5-1,TRBJ2-2,12,.,.,TGCGCCAGCAGCTTGGGTAGCGGGGAGCTGTTTTTT,CASSLGSGELFF
TRBV7-9,TRBJ1-2,15,TRBD1,few,TGTGCCAGCAGCTCCGGACAGGGTTTGAAGTATGGCTACACCTTC,CASSSGQGLKYGYTF
TRBV5-1,TRBJ2-5,15,.,once,TGCGCCAGCAGCATCTCGGGACAACAGGCCGAGACCCAGTACTTC,CASSISGQQAETQYF
TRBV7-9,TRBJ1-2,13,.,.,TGTGCCAGCAGTTACAGGCTCTCTGAGGGCTACACCTTC,CASSYRLSEGYTF
TRBV11-2,TRBJ1-6,14,.,.,TGTGCCAGCAGCTCCCCCTCAGAGGGTTCACCCCTCCACTTT,CASSSPSEGSPLHF
TRBV28,TRBJ1-3,16,.,.,TGTGCCAGCAGTTTAGGGCAGGGGCTGGATGGAAACACCATATATTTT,CASSLGQGLDGNTIYF
TRBV7-2,TRBJ1-3,16,TRBD1,.,TGTGCCAGCAGCTTAGCCGGGACAGGTATTGGAAACACCATATATTTT,CASSLAGTGIGNTIYF
TRBV14,TRBJ2-2,16,.,.,TGTGCCAGCAGCCCAACTAGCTTGGCGAACACCGGGGAGCTGTTTTTT,CASSPTSLANTGELFF
TRBV29-1,TRBJ2-3,14,TRBD1,.,TGCAGCGTCCTACCGGGACAGGGGGCGACTACGCAGTATTTT,CSVLPGQGATTQYF
TRBV7-9,TRBJ2-7,15,TRBD1,.,TGTGCCAGCAGCTTTCTTGGACAGGTAACCTACGAGCAGTACTTC,CASSFLGQVTYEQYF
TRBV19,TRBJ1-5,13,TRBD1,.,TGTGCCAGTGGGGACAGGGCCAATCAGCCCCAGCATTTT,CASGDRANQPQHF
TRBV19,TRBJ1-1,14,.,.,TGTGCCAGTAGTATACCCGGTTCCCACACTGAAGCTTTCTTT,CASSIPGSHTEAFF
TRBV7-2,TRBJ2-1,15,TRBD2,.,TGTGCCAGCAGCTTAGTTACTAGCGGGGGAAGGGAGCAGTTCTTC,CASSLVTSGGREQFF
TRBV6-5,TRBJ1-2,15,TRBD1,.,TGTGCCAGCAGTTACCGGGACAGGGGGGCCTATGGCTACACCTTC,CASSYRDRGAYGYTF
TRBV7-8,TRBJ1-6,14,.,.,TGTGCCAGCAGCTTAGGAGGGGGAAATTCACCCCTCCACTTT,CASSLGGGNSPLHF
TRBV14,TRBJ1-3,15,TRBD1,.,TGTGCCAGCAGCCCTATGGACAGGATGGTGGGCGCCATATATTTT,CASSPMDRMVGAIYF
TRBV9,TRBJ1-5,14,TRBD1,.,TGTGCCAGCAGCTCCGGACAGGGCAATCAGCCCCAGCATTTT,CASSSGQGNQPQHF
TRBV30,TRBJ2-1,12,.,.,TGTGCCTGGAACCCTCGGGAAAATGAGCAGTTCTTC,CAWNPRENEQFF
TRBV11-3,TRBJ2-7,17,.,.,TGTGCCAGCGTGACCCCATACCTAGTGATAAGCTCCTACGAGCAGTACTTC,CASVTPYLVISSYEQYF